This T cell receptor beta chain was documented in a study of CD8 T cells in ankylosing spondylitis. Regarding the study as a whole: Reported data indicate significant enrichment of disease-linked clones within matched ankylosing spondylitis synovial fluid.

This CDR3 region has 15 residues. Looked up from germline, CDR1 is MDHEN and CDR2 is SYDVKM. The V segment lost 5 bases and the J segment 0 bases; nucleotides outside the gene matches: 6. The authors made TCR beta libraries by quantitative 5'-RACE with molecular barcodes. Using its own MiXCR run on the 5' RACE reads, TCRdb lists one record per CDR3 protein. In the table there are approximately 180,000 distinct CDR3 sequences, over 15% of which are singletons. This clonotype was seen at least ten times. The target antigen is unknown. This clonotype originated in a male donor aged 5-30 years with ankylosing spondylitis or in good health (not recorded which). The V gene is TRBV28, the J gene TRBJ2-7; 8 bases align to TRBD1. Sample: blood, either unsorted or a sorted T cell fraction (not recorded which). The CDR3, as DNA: TGTGCCAGCAGTCCGGGACAGGCCCCCTCCTACGAGCAGTACTTC. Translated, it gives CASSPGQAPSYEQYF.